This TCR beta chain was captured in a study of immune evolution from preneoplasia to lung adenocarcinoma (dated by TCRdb to the early 2020s). Concerning the study at large: HLA loss of heterozygosity was observed in approximately 7%, 15% and 30% of AIS, MIA and ADC lesions, respectively, and was not observed in any AAH lesions. The study combined immune gene expression, TCR sequencing and multiplex immunofluorescence to profile immune contexture across lung adenocarcinoma precursors and invasive adenocarcinoma. Resected precursor lesions (AAH, AIS, MIA) and invasive adenocarcinomas were each compared against paired morphologically normal lung tissue. Sample size was based on specimen availability rather than a prior power calculation. The immune data were integrated with whole exome sequencing and methylation data obtained from the same cohort of nodules. The overall cohort was made up of fewer than 70 patients with pulmonary nodules who had surgical resection. The TCR sequencing data were obtained from around 51 patients. It was reported in the study that about a hundred samples were used for TCR sequencing. POLYSOLVER was used to infer class I HLA alleles from exome data, and LOHHLA was used to detect allele-specific HLA loss. The research as a whole found: The findings rested on association rather than direct causation, and larger cohorts with long-term follow-up and longitudinal biopsies were considered necessary. Clonality was highest in normal lung, while later-stage lesions appeared to show lower clonality but higher T cell density and diversity. Top T cell clone frequencies were highest in normal lung and appeared to decrease progressively from AAH through AIS, MIA and invasive adenocarcinoma. The highest T cell clonality was observed in KRAS-mutant nodules compared with EGFR-mutant or double wild-type lesions. All patients were from Japan and China, so applicability to Western populations was uncertain.

As to this clone: Its binding antigen is unknown. The sample holds no much larger clone one base away, and base qualities are not on file.

The CDR3 measures 14 amino acids from cysteine to phenylalanine. The DNA shown is the 42-base CDR3, in frame from base 1. As encoded in the germline V gene, CDR1 is SNHLY while CDR2 is FYNNEI. V lost 8 bases and J lost 0 bases; the stretch between them is 11 bases long. Using the immunoSEQ hsTCRbeta Kit, TCR beta CDR3 regions were sequenced from DNA. The study's own analysis went as follows. The ImmunoSEQ Analyzer was used to analyse the TCR sequencing data. T cell clonality was defined as 1 minus Pielou's evenness, as computed on productive rearrangements. To measure T cell diversity, the inverse Simpson index was applied to productive templates. T cell density was expressed as TCR beta template counts normalized to usable DNA, with usable DNA estimated by amplifying and sequencing housekeeping genes. TCR metrics were compared across histologic stages using two-sided Kruskal-Wallis tests. TCRdb obtained this table from immuneACCESS and retained in-frame rearrangements with V and J assigned. These tables miss some clones; where compared with another copy, unresolved V genes account for less than half of the shortfall, and the remainder is unexplained. V and J calls plus clone size are reproduced from that table; the DNA served to infer D and trimming. The sample table holds about 4,000 clones, of which about 75% were seen once. The ten largest clonotypes hold 11% of the sample.

The patients had resection in Japan or China between about 2013 and 2018. The histologic diagnosis of each case was independently confirmed on H&E slides by two lung cancer pathologists. Macro-dissection after pathologic assessment enriched premalignant or tumor cells for nucleic acid extraction. DNA was isolated from FFPE tissue using the AllPrep DNA/RNA FFPE Kit. Sequencing was performed on FFPE minimally invasive lung adenocarcinoma tissue. Sample cell subset or site, as interpreted from the label and publication: micro-invasive lung adenocarcinoma (MIA). Here the chain combines TRBV2 and TRBJ1-5, with TRBD1 perhaps the D gene, on 5 matching bases. The clonotype originates from a person aged 65-85 years with lung adenocarcinoma. The DNA sequence is as follows: TGTGCCAGCGCCGGGACGGCTAGCAATCAGCCCCAGCATTTT. Its protein reads: CASAGTASNQPQHF.